Below, 14 T cell receptor beta chains from the same sample are listed, as sequenced in a study of control samples from healthy donors and cancer patients. TCRdb's table, derived via immunoSEQ multiplex PCR, lists solely in-frame clones and lacks some. The sample records about 160,000 clones, nearly 96% being singletons. The source material was blood. The receptors here all came from a woman aged 25-40 years in good health.

V gene TRBV5-1 combines with J gene TRBJ2-3, with D perhaps matching TRBD1 (6 bases). CDR1 is SGHRS, CDR2 YFSETQ, per germline. The CDR3 consists of 15 residues. Trimming cost V 0 bases and J 2 bases, with 10 bases left between them. DNA of the CDR3: TGCGCCAGCAGCTTGGTACAGGGCCTCACAGATACGCAGTATTTT. It encodes CASSLVQGLTDTQYF.

The chain recombines TRBV5-1 with TRBJ1-1; no reliable D call. CDR1 is SGHRS and CDR2 is YFSETQ in the germline V gene. Trimming took off 2 bases at V and 1 base at J, with 6 bases between the two ends. The CDR3 has 13 residues. The DNA for the CDR3 is TGCGCCAGCAGCTTAATGTCGAACACTGAAGCTTTCTTT. Amino acids: CASSLMSNTEAFF.

This clone has just one count. The rearrangement links TRBV28 to TRBJ2-7; a possible D gene is TRBD1 (6 bases). V was shortened by 5 bases and J by 4 bases, with 12 bases between the two germline ends. The CDR3 has 13 amino acids. Germline V lookup: CDR1 MDHEN, CDR2 SYDVKM. The CDR3 is CASSQSTGYEQYF. The CDR3 nucleotides read TGTGCCAGCAGTCAGTCTACAGGGTACGAGCAGTACTTC.

This chain joins TRBV14 and TRBJ2-1; D gene unclear. V dropped 4 bases and J dropped 7 bases, with 5 bases sitting between them. The germline CDR1 and CDR2 sequences are SGHDN and FVKESK. CDR3 length: 11 residues. CDR3 sequence: CASSLMNEQFF. For the CDR3, the DNA is TGTGCCAGCAGCCTTATGAATGAGCAGTTCTTC.

The CDR3 here is CASSGGGPEQFF. The CDR3 DNA reads as TGTGCCAGTAGTGGGGGTGGCCCTGAGCAGTTCTTC. The chain links TRBV19 to TRBJ2-1; D possibly matches TRBD1 or TRBD2 (5 bases each). The CDR3 is 12 amino acids. The V end lost 5 bases, the J end lost 9 bases, and 11 bases lay between the germline ends. Germline V gives CDR1 LNHDA, CDR2 SQIVND (reference sequence).

This chain joins TRBV11-2 and TRBJ1-3; no clear D. V was clipped by 2 bases and J by 4 bases, with 6 bases between them. The CDR3 sequence is 13 residues long. CDR1 and CDR2 (germline): SGHAT, FQNNGV. CDR3 coding DNA: TGTGCCAGCAGCTTAAACCCCGGAAACACCATATATTTT. This sequence encodes CASSLNPGNTIYF.

This chain connects TRBV3-1 (or the pseudogene TRBV3-2) to TRBJ2-4; D may be TRBD2 (6 bases). Germline CDR1 and CDR2: LGHDT and YNNKEL (reference sequence). This CDR3 contains 14 residues. Deletions cut 3 bases from V and 9 bases from J, with 15 bases between. The CDR3, as DNA: TGTGCCAGCAGCCAGCGACGGGGAGCGGGCATTCAGTACTTC. Encoded protein: CASSQRRGAGIQYF.

This clone has just one count. The rearrangement links TRBV19 to TRBJ1-1, with D possibly being TRBD1 (6 bases). The CDR3 contains 16 residues. Germline assignment: CDR1 LNHDA and CDR2 SQIVND (reference sequence). V lost 2 bases and J lost 3, with 16 bases in between. The CDR3 nucleotides read TGTGCCAGTAGTATAAGGCCAGGGGCCGGCGACACTGAAGCTTTCTTT. It translates to CASSIRPGAGDTEAFF.

J is TRBJ2-1 and V is TRBV7-9; 9 bases map to TRBD2. Germline V gene data show CDR1 as SEHNR and CDR2 as FQNEAQ (reference sequence). Losses at the gene ends were 5 bases for V and 0 bases for J; bases not matched to a gene: 5. CDR3 length: 16 residues. This chain's CDR3 is CASSPLAGSSYNEQFF. The CDR3 region has the DNA TGTGCCAGCAGCCCCCTAGCGGGAAGCTCCTACAATGAGCAGTTCTTC.

This clone was seen once. The rearrangement uses TRBV9 and TRBJ1-5; tentative D call: TRBD1 (5 bases). Trimming took 4 bases from V and 1 from J, leaving 12 bases between them. The length of the CDR3 is 15 residues. CDR1 is SGDLS, CDR2 YYNGEE, per germline. This CDR3 reads CASSLGVSSNQPQHF. CDR3 DNA: TGTGCCAGCAGCCTAGGGGTGAGCAGCAATCAGCCCCAGCATTTT.

The gene calls are TRBV27 and TRBJ2-2, with TRBD2 matching 11 bases. Losses at the gene ends were 5 bases for V and 5 bases for J; bases not matched to a gene: 4. The germline V gene has CDR1 MNHEY and CDR2 SMNVEV (reference sequence). This CDR3 is built from 15 residues. The CDR3 spells CASSPWTSGTGELFF. Here the CDR3 DNA reads TGTGCCAGCAGTCCCTGGACTAGCGGGACCGGGGAGCTGTTTTTT.

This clone was seen a few times. This chain joins TRBV5-4 and TRBJ2-2; the match to TRBD1 covers 11 bases. Per germline, CDR1 SGHNT and CDR2 YYREEE (reference sequence). The CDR3 is 17 residues long. V trimming: 3 bases; J trimming: 5 bases; junction bases outside the gene matches: 9. The DNA for the CDR3 is TGTGCCAGCAGCTCGGAAAGGACAGGGGGCAGGACCGGGGAGCTGTTTTTT. Translation gives CASSSERTGGRTGELFF.

This clone was picked up one time. Written as DNA, the CDR3 is TGTGCCAGCAGTCGGCAGGGGGCCGAAGATACGCAGTATTTT. This encodes CASSRQGAEDTQYF. The J gene is TRBJ2-3, the V gene TRBV6-4; 8 bases agree with TRBD1. Looked up from germline, CDR1 is MRHNA and CDR2 is SNTAGT. The CDR3 contains 14 residues. V lost 5 bases, J lost 5 bases, and 6 bases stayed unmatched.

This chain uses TRBV5-1 with TRBJ2-3; 7 bases match TRBD2. CDR3 length: 18 amino acids. The V gene's germline CDR1 is SGHRS and CDR2 YFSETQ. Trimming took 0 bases from V and 2 from J; bases not matched to a gene: 12. The CDR3 loop is CASSLGKVQRDLTDTQYF. CDR3 bases: TGCGCCAGCAGCTTGGGAAAGGTTCAGCGGGACCTCACAGATACGCAGTATTTT.